Given below is one TCR beta chain in context. Antigen specificity is unknown. The data were taken from a study of OX40 agonist ivuxolimab in advanced cancers. Study observations and caveats: Those patients achieving a partial response at 0.1-3.0 mg/kg showed among the lowest clonal expansion.

In germline, CDR1 is MNHEY, CDR2 SMNVEV (reference sequence). CDR3 length: 14 amino acids. Trimming removed 6 bases at V and 6 bases at J, with 12 bases between. This table comes from immunoSEQ multiplex PCR, and its TCRdb copy is limited to in-frame clones, with some not included. The data hold about 80,000 clones, with approximately 90% observed a single time. Sample: CD4+ or CD8+ T cells sorted from blood, taken in a trial of the OX40 agonist ivuxolimab. The rearrangement uses TRBV27 and TRBJ1-6, with a weak D call TRBD1 (5 bases). The receptor was derived from an adult with an advanced solid tumor such as melanoma, head and neck, liver or kidney cancer. The CDR3 reads CASRVDRFNSPLHF. The CDR3 DNA reads TGTGCCAGCAGGGTCGACAGATTTAATTCACCCCTCCACTTT.